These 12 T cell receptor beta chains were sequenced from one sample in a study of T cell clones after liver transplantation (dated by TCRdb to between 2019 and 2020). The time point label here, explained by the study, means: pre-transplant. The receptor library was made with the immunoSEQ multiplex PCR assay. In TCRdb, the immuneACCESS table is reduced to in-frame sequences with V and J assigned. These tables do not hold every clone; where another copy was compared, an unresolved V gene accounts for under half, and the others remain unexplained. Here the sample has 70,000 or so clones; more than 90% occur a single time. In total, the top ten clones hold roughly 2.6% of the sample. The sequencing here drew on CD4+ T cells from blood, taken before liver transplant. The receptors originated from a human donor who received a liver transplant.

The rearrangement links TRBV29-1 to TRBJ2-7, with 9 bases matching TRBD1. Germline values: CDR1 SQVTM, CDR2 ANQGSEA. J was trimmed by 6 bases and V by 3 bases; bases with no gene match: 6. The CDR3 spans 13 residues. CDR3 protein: CSVEGTGTTEQYF. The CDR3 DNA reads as TGCAGCGTTGAGGGGACAGGGACCACCGAGCAGTACTTC.

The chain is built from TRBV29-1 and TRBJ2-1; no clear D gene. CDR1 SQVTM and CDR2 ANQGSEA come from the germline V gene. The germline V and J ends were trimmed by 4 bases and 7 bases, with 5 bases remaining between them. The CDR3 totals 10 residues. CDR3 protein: CSVGANEQFF. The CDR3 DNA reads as TGCAGCGTTGGGGCGAATGAGCAGTTCTTC.

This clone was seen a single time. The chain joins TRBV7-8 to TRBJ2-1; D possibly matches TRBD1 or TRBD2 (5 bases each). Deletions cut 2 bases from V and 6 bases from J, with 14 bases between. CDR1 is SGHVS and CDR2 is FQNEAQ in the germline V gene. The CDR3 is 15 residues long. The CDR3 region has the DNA TGTGCCAGCAGCTTACGGGACGTCCCGGCCAATGAGCAGTTCTTC. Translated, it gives CASSLRDVPANEQFF.

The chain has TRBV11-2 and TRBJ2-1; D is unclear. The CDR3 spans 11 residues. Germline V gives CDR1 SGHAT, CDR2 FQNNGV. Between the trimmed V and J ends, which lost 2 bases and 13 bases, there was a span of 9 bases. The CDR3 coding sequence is TGTGCCAGCAGCTTATCCACTACTCAGTTCTTC. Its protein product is CASSLSTTQFF.

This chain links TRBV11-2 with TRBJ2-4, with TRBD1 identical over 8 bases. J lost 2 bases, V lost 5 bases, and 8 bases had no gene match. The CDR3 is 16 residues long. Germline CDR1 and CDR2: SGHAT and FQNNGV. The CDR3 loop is CASSPRQGLTKNIQYF. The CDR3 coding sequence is TGTGCCAGCAGCCCCCGACAGGGGTTAACCAAAAACATTCAGTACTTC.

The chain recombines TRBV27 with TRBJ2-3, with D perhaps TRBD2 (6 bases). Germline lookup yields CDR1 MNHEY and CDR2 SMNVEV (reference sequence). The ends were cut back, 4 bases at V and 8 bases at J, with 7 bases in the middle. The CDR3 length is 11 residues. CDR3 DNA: TGTGCCAGCAGTTGGGGAGGTACGCAGTATTTT. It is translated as CASSWGGTQYF.

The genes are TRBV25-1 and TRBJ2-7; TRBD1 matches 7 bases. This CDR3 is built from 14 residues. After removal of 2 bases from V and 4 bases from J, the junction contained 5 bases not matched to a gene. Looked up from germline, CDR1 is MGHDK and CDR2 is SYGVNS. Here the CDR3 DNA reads TGTGCCAGCAGTGAACAGACAGGGTTTTACGAGCAGTACTTC. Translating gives CASSEQTGFYEQYF.

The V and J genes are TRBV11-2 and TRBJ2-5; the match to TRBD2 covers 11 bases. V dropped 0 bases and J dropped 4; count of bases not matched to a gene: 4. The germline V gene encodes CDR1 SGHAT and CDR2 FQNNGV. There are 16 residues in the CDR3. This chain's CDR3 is CASSLEYGLAGETQYF. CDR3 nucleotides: TGTGCCAGCAGCTTAGAGTACGGACTAGCGGGAGAGACCCAGTACTTC. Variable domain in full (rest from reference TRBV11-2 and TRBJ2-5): EAGVAQSPRYKIIEKRQSVAFWCNPISGHATLYWYQQILGQGPKLLIQFQNNGVVDDSQLPKDRFSAERLKGVDSTLKIQPAKLEDSAVYLCASSLEYGLAGETQYFGPGTRLLVL.

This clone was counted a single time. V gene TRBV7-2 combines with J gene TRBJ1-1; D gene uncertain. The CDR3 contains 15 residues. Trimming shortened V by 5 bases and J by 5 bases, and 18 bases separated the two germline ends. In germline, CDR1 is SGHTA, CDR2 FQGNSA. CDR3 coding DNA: TGTGCCAGCAGCCCGGCCGCGGGCCCGGGAACTGAAGCTTTCTTT. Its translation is CASSPAAGPGTEAFF.

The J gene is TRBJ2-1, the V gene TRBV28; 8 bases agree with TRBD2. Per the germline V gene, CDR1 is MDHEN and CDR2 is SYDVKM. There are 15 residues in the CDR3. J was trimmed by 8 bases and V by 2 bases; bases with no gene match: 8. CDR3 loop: CASSLRGGLGDEQFF. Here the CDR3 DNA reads TGTGCCAGCAGTTTACGGGGGGGGTTAGGAGATGAGCAGTTCTTC. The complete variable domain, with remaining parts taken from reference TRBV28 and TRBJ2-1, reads DVKVTQSSRYLVKRTGEKVFLECVQDMDHENMFWYRQDPGLGLRLIYFSYDVKMKEKGDIPEGYSVSREKKERFSLILESASTNQTSMYLCASSLRGGLGDEQFFGPGTRLTVL.

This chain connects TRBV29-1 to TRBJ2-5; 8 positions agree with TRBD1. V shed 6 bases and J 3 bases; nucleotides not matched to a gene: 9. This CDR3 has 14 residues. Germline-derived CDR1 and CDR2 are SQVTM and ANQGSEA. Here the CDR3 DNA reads TGCAGCGTGCACCTCCGGACAGGGAAAGAGACCCAGTACTTC. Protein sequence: CSVHLRTGKETQYF.

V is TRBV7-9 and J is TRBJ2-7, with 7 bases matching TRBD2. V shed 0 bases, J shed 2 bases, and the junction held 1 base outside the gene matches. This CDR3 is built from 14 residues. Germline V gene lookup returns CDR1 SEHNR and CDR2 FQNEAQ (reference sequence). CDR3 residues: CASSLAGGPYEQYF. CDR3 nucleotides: TGTGCCAGCAGCTTAGCGGGAGGGCCCTACGAGCAGTACTTC.